Listed here are 29 T cell receptor beta chains from one sample, sequenced in a study of blood T cell repertoires in COVID-19. Sequencing used immunoSEQ multiplex PCR; TCRdb keeps in-frame clones, though not all of them. The sample lists over 35,000 clones; about 77% were seen once. The sample comprised peripheral blood. Receptors originate from a man aged 55 to 69 with acute or convalescent COVID-19.

The chain joins TRBV4-1 to TRBJ2-1, with TRBD1 matching over 9 bases. V dropped 5 bases and J dropped 0; count of bases not matched to a gene: 5. This CDR3 is built from 16 residues. CDR1 and CDR2 from the germline V gene are MGHRA and YSYEKL. The CDR3 nucleotides read TGCGCCAGCAGCTTATCGACAGGGGGCTCCTACAATGAGCAGTTCTTC. Protein: CASSLSTGGSYNEQFF.

This sequence joins TRBV4-2 and TRBJ2-1; D gene uncertain. Germline CDR1 reads LGHNA; CDR2 reads YNFKEQ. The CDR3 runs 18 residues. V shed 3 bases and J shed 4 bases, with 22 bases lying between them. For the CDR3, the DNA is TGTGCCAGCAGCCAGCTCCCCTTGACTCAATTCGCTTACAATGAGCAGTTCTTC. Translating it yields CASSQLPLTQFAYNEQFF.

The chain carries TRBV5-1 and TRBJ2-7; tentative D call: TRBD2 (5 bases). Trimming left V 0 bases short and J 3 bases short, with 10 bases between. The CDR3 consists of 14 residues. Germline lookup yields CDR1 SGHRS and CDR2 YFSETQ. For the CDR3, the DNA is TGCGCCAGCAGCTTGGCCGGGATAAACTACGAGCAGTACTTC. This sequence encodes CASSLAGINYEQYF.

V gene TRBV6-6 combines with J gene TRBJ2-7; 9 bases fit TRBD1. Germline values: CDR1 MNHNY, CDR2 SVGAGI (reference sequence). Trimming took 5 bases from V and 4 from J; bases not matched to a gene: 9. The CDR3 extends over 15 amino acids. The CDR3 region is CASSPGTGFRYEQYF. The CDR3 DNA sequence: TGTGCCAGCAGTCCCGGGACAGGGTTCAGGTACGAGCAGTACTTC.

The CDR3 loop is CASSRTATYEQYF. The DNA of the CDR3 is TGCGCCAGCAGTCGGACAGCGACCTACGAGCAGTACTTC. V usage is TRBV10-2 and J usage is TRBJ2-7; a possible D gene is TRBD1 (6 bases). The CDR3 has 13 amino acids. Germline-derived CDR1 and CDR2 are WSHSY and SAAADI. Trimming cost V 5 bases and J 2 bases, with 10 bases left between them.

Here the CDR3 reads CASKRVPGGLYNEQFF. The CDR3 DNA is TGTGCCAGTAAAAGGGTACCGGGAGGTCTTTACAATGAGCAGTTCTTC. J is TRBJ2-1 and V is TRBV19, with TRBD2 matching 7 bases. The CDR3 runs to 16 residues. The V segment lost 7 bases and the J segment 4 bases; nucleotides outside the gene matches: 13. Germline V lookup: CDR1 LNHDA, CDR2 SQIVND (reference sequence). Full variable domain (missing parts from reference TRBV19 and TRBJ2-1): DGGITQSPKYLFRKEGQNVTLSCEQNLNHDAMYWYRQDPGQGLRLIYYSQIVNDFQKGDIAEGYSVSREKKESFPLTVTSAQKNPTAFYLCASKRVPGGLYNEQFFGPGTRLTVL.

The chain joins TRBV7-9 to TRBJ2-3; 9 bases map to TRBD1. Germline CDR1 reads SEHNR; CDR2 reads FQNEAQ (reference sequence). The CDR3 contains 16 residues. V lost 5 bases and J lost 2; bases outside the gene matches: 8. DNA for the CDR3: TGTGCCAGCAGCCCGGGGGACAGGGCGTTCACAGATACGCAGTATTTT. Protein: CASSPGDRAFTDTQYF.

In this sample, this clone turned up once. J is TRBJ1-2 and V is TRBV6-5; 8 bases map to TRBD1. The CDR3 has 12 residues. After removal of 7 bases from V and 4 bases from J, the junction contained 2 bases not matched to a gene. Germline CDR1 reads MNHEY; CDR2 reads SVGAGI. The CDR3 sequence: CASKTGVYGYTF. CDR3 bases: TGTGCCAGCAAGACAGGGGTCTATGGCTACACCTTC.

The V and J genes are TRBV7-2 and TRBJ2-7, with TRBD2 identical over 7 bases. V was clipped by 5 bases and J by 0 bases; unmatched bases: 7. CDR1 is SGHTA, CDR2 FQGNSA, per germline. The CDR3 has 15 amino acids. The CDR3 loop reads CASSLKRTSSYEQYF. Here the CDR3 DNA reads TGTGCCAGCAGCCTAAAGCGGACTAGCTCCTACGAGCAGTACTTC.

The rearrangement uses TRBV6-1 and TRBJ2-7; 10 positions match TRBD2. Germline CDR1 MNHNS, CDR2 SASEGT. Germline trimming cut 4 bases from V and 3 bases from J; bases unmatched to any gene: 6. The CDR3 loop spans 15 amino acids. The CDR3 DNA sequence: TGTGCCAGCAGTGTAGCTAGCGGGGGAATCTACGAGCAGTACTTC. The encoded protein is CASSVASGGIYEQYF.

J is TRBJ2-7 and V is TRBV7-2; D may be TRBD2 (6 bases). CDR1 and CDR2 from the germline V gene are SGHTA and FQGNSA. This CDR3 spans 14 amino acids. Trimming took off 3 bases at V and 7 bases at J, with 16 bases between the two ends. The CDR3 region is CASSLGAGPREQYF. The CDR3 DNA follows: TGTGCCAGCAGCTTGGGAGCGGGCCCTAGGGAGCAGTACTTC.

The rearrangement uses TRBV5-6 and TRBJ2-7, with 10 bases fitting TRBD2. Germline values: CDR1 SGHDT, CDR2 YYEEEE. Trimming at V came to 4 bases and at J to 3 bases, leaving 7 bases not matched to a gene. The CDR3 loop spans 15 amino acids. The CDR3 region is CASSHQREGLYEQYF. For the CDR3, the DNA is TGTGCCAGCAGCCATCAGCGGGAGGGCCTCTACGAGCAGTACTTC.

The V call is TRBV5-1, the J call TRBJ2-7, with D hard to call. In germline, CDR1 is SGHRS, CDR2 YFSETQ. The germline V and J ends were trimmed by 4 bases and 0 bases, with 11 bases remaining between them. This CDR3 comprises 14 residues. The CDR3 is CASSLRRDSYEQYF. In DNA form, the CDR3 reads TGCGCCAGCAGCCTGCGGAGAGACTCCTACGAGCAGTACTTC.

The chain is built from TRBV5-4 and TRBJ2-2, with TRBD2 identical over 9 bases. This CDR3 has 16 amino acids. V lost 2 bases, J lost 7 bases, and 9 bases stayed unmatched. The germline V gene encodes CDR1 SGHNT and CDR2 YYREEE (reference sequence). DNA of the CDR3: TGTGCCAGCAGCTTTCCTGCTAGCGGGATGGGCGGGGAGCTGTTTTTT. Translated: CASSFPASGMGGELFF.

This chain connects TRBV2 to TRBJ1-2; maybe TRBD1 (6 bases). Looked up from germline, CDR1 is SNHLY and CDR2 is FYNNEI. The CDR3 sequence is 14 residues long. V was clipped by 2 bases and J by 3 bases, with 10 bases between them. The CDR3 DNA is TGTGCCAGCAGTGAACCAGGGGCGGACTATGGCTACACCTTC. Amino acids: CASSEPGADYGYTF.

CDR3 protein: CASSYSGSGPGELFF. CDR3 DNA sequence: TGTGCCAGCAGTTATAGCGGGAGCGGACCCGGGGAGCTGTTTTTT. This chain links TRBV7-9 with TRBJ2-2, with TRBD2 identical over 9 bases. This CDR3 spans 15 amino acids. Germline CDR1 and CDR2: SEHNR and FQNEAQ (reference sequence). J was trimmed by 6 bases and V by 6 bases; bases with no gene match: 8.

This chain joins TRBV3-1 (or the pseudogene TRBV3-2) and TRBJ2-7; 7 nucleotides align to TRBD1. J lost 4 bases, V lost 3 bases, and 9 bases had no gene match. This CDR3 region has 15 residues. CDR1 and CDR2 from the germline V gene are LGHDT and YNNKEL (reference sequence). Written as DNA, the CDR3 is TGTGCCAGCAGCCACTGGACAGGCTGGTCGTACGAGCAGTACTTC. This encodes CASSHWTGWSYEQYF.

This clone was seen more than once but under ten times. The chain is built from TRBV6-6 and TRBJ1-4; 8 bases are shared with TRBD1. V shed 5 bases, J shed 0 bases, and the junction held 5 bases outside the gene matches. The V gene's germline CDR1 is MNHNY and CDR2 SVGAGI (reference sequence). CDR3 size: 16 residues. The DNA for the CDR3 is TGTGCCAGCAGTGCCCGACAGGGGACAACTAATGAAAAACTGTTTTTT. Its translation is CASSARQGTTNEKLFF.

V and J are TRBV27 and TRBJ1-5, with 7 bases fitting TRBD1. Looked up from germline, CDR1 is MNHEY and CDR2 is SMNVEV (reference sequence). V gave up 3 bases and J gave up 1 base; unmatched junction bases: 9. The CDR3 covers 17 residues. The CDR3 is CASSFRVTGSSNQPQHF. Here the CDR3 DNA reads TGTGCCAGCAGTTTCCGAGTGACAGGGAGCAGCAATCAGCCCCAGCATTTT.

V gene TRBV4-1 combines with J gene TRBJ2-2; D might be TRBD1 (6 bases). In germline, CDR1 is MGHRA, CDR2 YSYEKL. V lost 1 base and J lost 4, with 13 bases in between. The CDR3 extends over 16 amino acids. The CDR3 region has the DNA TGCGCCAGCAGCCAAGGGGAAACAGGGTCCACCGGGGAGCTGTTTTTT. This codes for CASSQGETGSTGELFF.

V is TRBV7-8 and J is TRBJ2-7, with D unclear. CDR1 SGHVS and CDR2 FQNEAQ come from the germline V gene. The CDR3 totals 13 residues. Trimming shortened V by 1 base and J by 0 bases, and 4 bases separated the two germline ends. CDR3 region: CASSLGLSYEQYF. Here the CDR3 DNA reads TGTGCCAGCAGCTTAGGACTCTCCTACGAGCAGTACTTC.

The V call is TRBV6-5, the J call TRBJ2-7, with 7 positions matching TRBD2. The CDR3 consists of 14 residues. The junction had 7 bases not matched to a gene; V was cut back by 6 bases and J by 2 bases. CDR1 and CDR2 (germline): MNHEY, SVGAGI. This chain's CDR3 is CASSTGLGAYEQYF. For the CDR3, the DNA is TGTGCCAGCAGCACCGGACTAGGGGCCTACGAGCAGTACTTC.

The V call is TRBV28, the J call TRBJ1-1, with 7 bases fitting TRBD1. This CDR3 is 13 amino acids long. V shed 3 bases, J shed 8 bases, and the junction held 6 bases outside the gene matches. Germline V lookup: CDR1 MDHEN, CDR2 SYDVKM. CDR3 in amino acids: CASSFGGGREAFF. For the CDR3, the DNA is TGTGCCAGCAGTTTCGGAGGGGGCAGGGAAGCTTTCTTT.

The chain carries TRBV5-4 and TRBJ1-3; 8 bases map to TRBD1. This CDR3 is 14 amino acids long. Germline V gives CDR1 SGHNT, CDR2 YYREEE (reference sequence). Trimming cost V 4 bases and J 4 bases; bases outside gene matches: 4. Here the CDR3 reads CASSPRDRGNTIYF. CDR3 DNA: TGTGCCAGCAGCCCGCGGGACAGGGGAAACACCATATATTTT.

J is TRBJ2-1 and V is TRBV2; TRBD2 aligns across 11 bases. The CDR3 runs 19 residues. With V trimmed by 2 bases and J by 0 bases, 9 bases remained unmatched. Germline V gene data show CDR1 as SNHLY and CDR2 as FYNNEI. CDR3 sequence reads: CASSERLAGGPNSYNEQFF. Here the CDR3 DNA reads TGTGCCAGCAGTGAAAGGCTAGCGGGAGGACCTAACTCCTACAATGAGCAGTTCTTC. Using reference TRBV2 and TRBJ2-1 for the parts outside the CDR3, the full variable domain is EPEVTQTPSHQVTQMGQEVILRCVPISNHLYFYWYRQILGQKVEFLVSFYNNEISEKSEIFDDQFSVERPDGSNFTLKIRSTKLEDSAMYFCASSERLAGGPNSYNEQFFGPGTRLTVL.

V gene TRBV5-1 combines with J gene TRBJ2-5; TRBD1 agrees at 9 bases. CDR1 is SGHRS, CDR2 YFSETQ, per germline. V shed 1 base, J shed 5 bases, and the junction held 3 bases outside the gene matches. CDR3 size: 14 residues. For the CDR3, the DNA is TGCGCCAGCAGCTTGAACACAGGGGGCGAGACCCAGTACTTC. Amino acid sequence: CASSLNTGGETQYF.

This chain joins TRBV19 and TRBJ1-5; unclear D gene. The CDR3 spans 15 residues. Trimming shortened V by 3 bases and J by 4 bases, and 13 bases separated the two germline ends. Germline CDR1 reads LNHDA; CDR2 reads SQIVND (reference sequence). The CDR3 reads CASSIAFPGNQPQHF. Written as DNA, the CDR3 is TGTGCCAGTAGTATCGCCTTTCCGGGAAATCAGCCCCAGCATTTT.

This chain uses TRBV27 with TRBJ1-1, with D unresolved. CDR1 and CDR2 (germline): MNHEY, SMNVEV (reference sequence). V lost 0 bases to trimming and J lost 7 bases, with 12 bases between them. This CDR3 is built from 14 residues. CDR3 protein: CASSLSTKISEAFF. The DNA of the CDR3 is TGTGCCAGCAGTTTATCCACAAAGATCAGTGAAGCTTTCTTT.

The V call is TRBV7-9, the J call TRBJ2-2; D not certain. CDR1 SEHNR and CDR2 FQNEAQ come from the germline V gene (reference sequence). There are 14 residues in the CDR3. The V end lost 7 bases, the J end lost 1 base, and 10 bases lay between the germline ends. The CDR3 here is CASTPGGNTGELFF. The CDR3 DNA is TGTGCCAGCACTCCCGGCGGGAACACCGGGGAGCTGTTTTTT.